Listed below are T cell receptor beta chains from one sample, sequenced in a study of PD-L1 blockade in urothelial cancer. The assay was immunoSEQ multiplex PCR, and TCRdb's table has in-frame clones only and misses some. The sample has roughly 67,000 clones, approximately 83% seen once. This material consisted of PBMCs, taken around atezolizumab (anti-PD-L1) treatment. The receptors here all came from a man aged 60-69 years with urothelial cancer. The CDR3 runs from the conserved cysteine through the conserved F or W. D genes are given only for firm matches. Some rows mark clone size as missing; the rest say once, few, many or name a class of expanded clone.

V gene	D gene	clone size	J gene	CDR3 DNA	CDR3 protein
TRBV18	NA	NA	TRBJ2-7	TGTGCCAGCTCACCCAGTCACGGGGCCTACGAGCAGTACTTC	CASSPSHGAYEQYF
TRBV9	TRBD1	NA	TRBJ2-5	TGTGCCAGCAGCCCGCGACAGGGTTGGCAAGAGACCCAGTACTTC	CASSPRQGWQETQYF
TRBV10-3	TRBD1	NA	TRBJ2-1	TGTGCCATCAGTACGACAGGGGGTGGTGAGCAGTTCTTC	CAISTTGGGEQFF
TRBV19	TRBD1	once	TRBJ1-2	TGTGCCAGTAGCAGGCCGGGACAGAAAAGCTATGGCTACACCTTC	CASSRPGQKSYGYTF
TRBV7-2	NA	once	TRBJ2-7	TGTGCCAGCAGCCGAACCGGGACATATACCTACGAGCAGTACTTC	CASSRTGTYTYEQYF
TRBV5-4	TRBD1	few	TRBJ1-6	TGTGCCAGCAGCTTAGGGTACAGGGGTAATTCACCCCTCCACTTT	CASSLGYRGNSPLHF
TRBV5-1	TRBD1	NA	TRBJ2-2	TGCGCCAGCAGGAGGTCAGGGGGCATCGGGGAGCTGTTTTTT	CASRRSGGIGELFF
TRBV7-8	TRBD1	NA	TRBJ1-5	TGTGCCAGCAGCGTTCGGGACAGGGGGTCTGCAGATCAGCCCCAGCATTTT	CASSVRDRGSADQPQHF
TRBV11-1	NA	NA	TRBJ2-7	TGTGCCAGCAGCTCACGACAGGCCAGCTCCTACGAGCAGTACTTC	CASSSRQASSYEQYF
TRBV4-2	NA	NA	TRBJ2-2	TGTGCCAGCAGCCAAGATCAGGGATCCGGGGAGCTGTTTTTT	CASSQDQGSGELFF
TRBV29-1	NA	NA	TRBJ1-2	TGCAGCGCATACGGGGGAGGCTATGGCTACACCTTC	CSAYGGGYGYTF
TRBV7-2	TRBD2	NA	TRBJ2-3	TGTGCCAGCAGCTTAGGGCTAGCGGGGAGCACAGATACGCAGTATTTT	CASSLGLAGSTDTQYF
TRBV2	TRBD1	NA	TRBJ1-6	TGTGCCAGCAGTGGGGACAGCTATAATTCACCCCTCCACTTT	CASSGDSYNSPLHF
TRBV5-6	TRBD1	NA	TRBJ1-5	TGTGCCAGCAGCCTACAGGGGGCAAGACAGCCCCAGCATTTT	CASSLQGARQPQHF
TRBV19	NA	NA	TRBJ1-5	TGTGCCAGTAATGTGCGGGGAAATCAGCCCCAGCATTTT	CASNVRGNQPQHF
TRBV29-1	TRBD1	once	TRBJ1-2	TGCAGCGTTGAACCAGGGGGCTCTTTGTATGGCTACACCTTC	CSVEPGGSLYGYTF
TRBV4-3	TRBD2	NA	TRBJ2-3	TGCGCCAGCAGCCAAGACGCGCTAGCGGGGGGACAAAACCTAGATACGCAGTATTTT	CASSQDALAGGQNLDTQYF
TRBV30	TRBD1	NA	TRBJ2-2	TGTGCCTGGAGTGGACAGGGGGGAACCGGGGAGCTGTTTTTT	CAWSGQGGTGELFF
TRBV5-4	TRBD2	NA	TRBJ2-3	TGTGCCAGCAGTCTGCGGGGGTCCTTAGGGTTCACAGATACGCAGTATTTT	CASSLRGSLGFTDTQYF
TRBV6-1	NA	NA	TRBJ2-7	TGTGCCAGCAGTGCGGTCGGACAAGCCTACGAGCAGTACTTC	CASSAVGQAYEQYF
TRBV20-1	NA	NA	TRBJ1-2	TGCAGTGCTAGAGGGCAAGGCTACACCTTC	CSARGQGYTF
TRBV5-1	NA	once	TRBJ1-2	TGCGCCAGCAGCTTGGATACCTATTCCCTTTATGGCTACACCTTC	CASSLDTYSLYGYTF
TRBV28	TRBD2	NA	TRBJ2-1	TGTGCCAGCAGCTTCACTCCCGGGACTAGCGGGGGGGCCGGCAATGAGCAGTTCTTC	CASSFTPGTSGGAGNEQFF
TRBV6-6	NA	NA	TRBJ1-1	TGTGCCAGCAGTTACTCGAGGGACACTGAAGCTTTCTTT	CASSYSRDTEAFF
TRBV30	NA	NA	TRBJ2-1	TGTGCCTGGAGACCGGGACTGCACGACAATGAGCAGTTCTTC	CAWRPGLHDNEQFF
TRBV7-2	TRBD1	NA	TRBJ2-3	TGTGCCAGCAGCTCCGGACAGGTGGGCACAGATACGCAGTATTTT	CASSSGQVGTDTQYF